This T cell receptor beta chain was obtained from a study of T cell changes during pregnancy in multiple sclerosis. CDR3 length: 13 residues. CDR1 and CDR2 (germline): MNHEY, SVGAGI. The ends lost 6 bases at V and 3 bases at J; junction bases unmatched: 1. Only in-frame clones appear in the TCRdb table, and some are missing; sequencing was by immunoSEQ multiplex PCR. Seen here are around 56,000 clones, 90% observed once, and the top ten hold roughly 2.1%. The sample here was peripheral blood, taken in the first trimester of pregnancy. The chain employs TRBV6-5 and TRBJ1-1, with TRBD1 matching 10 bases. This clonotype was obtained from a female donor in good health, enrolled as a control in a pregnancy study. The CDR3 DNA reads as TGTGCCAGCAGCGGACAGGGGGACACTGAAGCTTTCTTT. This translates into CASSGQGDTEAFF.